This T cell receptor beta chain is from a study of beta chain features in type 1 diabetes. Whole-study context: When patients were set against healthy donors, age, gender and cell yields were similar.

Points from the study as a whole: In cDNA sequencing, cells with high TCR expression could be over-represented. With patients and controls alike, PCR might favor shorter templates to an equal degree. In all four CD4+ subsets, TCRB CDR3 length was significantly, moderately reduced in type 1 diabetes.

cDNA synthesis used the whole RNA isolate, giving expressed TCRB sequences. Using immunoSEQ multiplex PCR, the repertoire was profiled, and TCRdb retains in-frame clones only, with some absent. The sample consists of under 350,000 clones, roughly an eighth of them appearing once. The germline V gene has CDR1 SEHNR and CDR2 FQNEAQ (reference sequence). The V gene end was trimmed by 9 bases and the J gene end by 1 base; junction bases not matched to a gene: 12. CDR3 length equals 16 residues. By way of CD45RO/CCR7/CD25/CD127/CD95/CD27, the CD4+ regulatory, stem cell-like memory, central memory and naive cells were sorted. This clone was seen more than once but under ten times. What it binds is unknown.

The sequenced sample consisted of naive CD4+ T cells from blood. The V and J genes are TRBV7-9 and TRBJ2-1; 7 bases are a match to TRBD2. The TCR originated in a young man with type 1 diabetes. CDR3 in DNA: TGTGCCAGTGCGGGCGGGCCAGCGGGGTCCTACAATGAGCAGTTCTTC. Encoded protein: CASAGGPAGSYNEQFF.